This is a list of T cell receptor beta chains from one sample in a study of blood T cell repertoires in COVID-19. Repertoires were generated with immunoSEQ multiplex PCR, while TCRdb's copy carries only in-frame clones and drops some. This table holds 150,000 to 200,000 clones, roughly three quarters found once. The sample comprised peripheral blood. The receptors come from a man aged 60-69 years with active or convalescent COVID-19. The CDR3 runs from the conserved cysteine through the conserved F or W. The order of the fields is CDR3 protein, CDR3 DNA, D gene, V gene, J gene, clone size. The D gene is left open where the match is weak. For some rows the clone size is stated as once, few or many, or as a class when expanded; others skip it.

CDR3aa: CASSGSRSGANVLTF; CDR3nt: TGTGCCAGCAGTGGATCGCGCTCTGGGGCCAACGTCCTGACTTTC; d_gene: -; v_gene: TRBV2; j_gene: TRBJ2-6; abundance: -
CDR3aa: CASSPGTGGPTEAFF; CDR3nt: TGTGCCAGCAGTCCCGGGACAGGGGGTCCCACTGAAGCTTTCTTT; d_gene: TRBD1; v_gene: TRBV27; j_gene: TRBJ1-1; abundance: -
CDR3aa: CASSPPGRSGRVGETQYF; CDR3nt: TGTGCCAGCAGCCCTCCGGGTCGAAGCGGGAGGGTCGGGGAGACCCAGTACTTC; d_gene: TRBD2; v_gene: TRBV7-2; j_gene: TRBJ2-5; abundance: -
CDR3aa: CASSRDSYNSPLHF; CDR3nt: TGTGCCAGCTCCCGGGACAGCTATAATTCACCCCTCCACTTT; d_gene: TRBD1; v_gene: TRBV9; j_gene: TRBJ1-6; abundance: -
CDR3aa: CASSPIGAFGEQFF; CDR3nt: TGTGCCAGCAGTCCAATAGGAGCGTTCGGCGAGCAGTTCTTC; d_gene: -; v_gene: TRBV27; j_gene: TRBJ2-1; abundance: few
CDR3aa: CASSQTSGRRETQYF; CDR3nt: TGTGCCAGCAGCCAGACTAGCGGGAGGCGGGAGACCCAGTACTTC; d_gene: TRBD2; v_gene: TRBV3-1/TRBV3-2; j_gene: TRBJ2-5; abundance: -
CDR3aa: CASSIRQGLNTGELFF; CDR3nt: TGTGCCAGCAGTATCCGACAGGGTTTAAACACCGGGGAGCTGTTTTTT; d_gene: TRBD1; v_gene: TRBV7-2; j_gene: TRBJ2-2; abundance: once
CDR3aa: CASSFEGATNYGYTF; CDR3nt: TGTGCCAGCAGTTTTGAGGGGGCGACAAACTATGGCTACACCTTC; d_gene: TRBD1; v_gene: TRBV28; j_gene: TRBJ1-2; abundance: -
CDR3aa: CASSVGGLATSYNEQFF; CDR3nt: TGTGCCAGCAGCGTAGGTGGACTAGCGACCTCCTACAATGAGCAGTTCTTC; d_gene: TRBD2; v_gene: TRBV9; j_gene: TRBJ2-1; abundance: -
CDR3aa: CASSYRDEQYF; CDR3nt: TGTGCCAGCAGCTACAGGGATGAGCAGTACTTC; d_gene: -; v_gene: TRBV7-9; j_gene: TRBJ2-7; abundance: -
CDR3aa: CASSPLAGAIIEQFF; CDR3nt: TGTGCCAGCAGTCCTTTAGCGGGAGCTATTATTGAGCAGTTCTTC; d_gene: TRBD2; v_gene: TRBV3-1/TRBV3-2; j_gene: TRBJ2-1; abundance: -
CDR3aa: CASSQYLGGAYEQYF; CDR3nt: TGTGCCAGCAGCCAATACCTCGGGGGGGCCTACGAGCAGTACTTC; d_gene: TRBD2; v_gene: TRBV14; j_gene: TRBJ2-7; abundance: -
CDR3aa: CASSLSGNNEQYF; CDR3nt: TGCGCCAGCAGCTTGAGCGGGAACAACGAGCAGTACTTC; d_gene: TRBD2; v_gene: TRBV5-1; j_gene: TRBJ2-7; abundance: -
CDR3aa: CASSFTGANTGELFF; CDR3nt: TGTGCCAGCAGCTTTACAGGGGCTAACACCGGGGAGCTGTTTTTT; d_gene: TRBD1; v_gene: TRBV11-2; j_gene: TRBJ2-2; abundance: -
CDR3aa: CASSPLAGGALNEQFF; CDR3nt: TGTGCCAGCAGTCCCCTAGCGGGAGGGGCCCTCAATGAGCAGTTCTTC; d_gene: TRBD2; v_gene: TRBV2; j_gene: TRBJ2-1; abundance: once
CDR3aa: CASSYGRVGKLFF; CDR3nt: TGTGCCAGCAGCTACGGGCGGGTGGGGAAACTGTTTTTT; d_gene: -; v_gene: TRBV5-6; j_gene: TRBJ1-4; abundance: -
CDR3aa: CASSLRPRQGLVNTEAFF; CDR3nt: TGTGCCAGCAGCTTACGCCCCCGACAGGGGCTCGTAAACACTGAAGCTTTCTTT; d_gene: TRBD1; v_gene: TRBV7-8; j_gene: TRBJ1-1; abundance: -
CDR3aa: CASSFPGQGYEQYF; CDR3nt: TGCGCCAGCAGTTTTCCGGGACAGGGCTACGAGCAGTACTTC; d_gene: TRBD1; v_gene: TRBV5-1; j_gene: TRBJ2-7; abundance: few
CDR3aa: CATSRDQGEGNQPQHF; CDR3nt: TGTGCCACCAGCAGAGATCAAGGGGAGGGCAATCAGCCCCAGCATTTT; d_gene: -; v_gene: TRBV15; j_gene: TRBJ1-5; abundance: -
CDR3aa: CASSQIRDSYEQYF; CDR3nt: TGTGCCAGCAGCCAAATTCGGGACTCCTACGAGCAGTACTTC; d_gene: -; v_gene: TRBV3-1/TRBV3-2; j_gene: TRBJ2-7; abundance: -
CDR3aa: CASSYQGQAYNEQFF; CDR3nt: TGTGCCAGCAGTTACCAGGGACAGGCATACAATGAGCAGTTCTTC; d_gene: TRBD1; v_gene: TRBV6-5; j_gene: TRBJ2-1; abundance: -
CDR3aa: CASSLEGTSGIGINEQFF; CDR3nt: TGTGCCAGCAGCTTAGAAGGGACTAGCGGGATCGGAATCAATGAGCAGTTCTTC; d_gene: TRBD2; v_gene: TRBV11-3; j_gene: TRBJ2-1; abundance: -